This entry concerns a single T cell receptor beta chain. Antigen: not known. Separate from the roughly 700-subject first cohort was the approximately 120-subject validation cohort, to which the donors belonged. This specimen belongs to a study of cytomegalovirus exposure and HLA in healthy donors. Only in-frame clones appear in the TCRdb table, and some are missing; sequencing was by immunoSEQ multiplex PCR. The sample consists of under 250,000 clones, around 80% of them appearing once. Germline CDR1 and CDR2: SNHLY and FYNNEI. V trimming: 6 bases; J trimming: 10 bases; junction bases outside the gene matches: 5. There are 11 residues in the CDR3. Study-wide findings and caveats: It was found in a later analysis that first-cohort TCR clusters tended to co-occur in the 90 to 150 validation repertoires.

Sequencing was carried out using PBMCs. This TCR was sampled from a woman aged 25 to 45 in good health and CMV-seronegative. This chain joins TRBV2 and TRBJ1-1; TRBD1 matches 7 bases. The DNA of the CDR3 is TGTGCCAGCAGATCTCAGGGGGGAGCTTTCTTT. This sequence encodes CASRSQGGAFF. Full variable domain (missing parts from reference TRBV2 and TRBJ1-1): EPEVTQTPSHQVTQMGQEVILRCVPISNHLYFYWYRQILGQKVEFLVSFYNNEISEKSEIFDDQFSVERPDGSNFTLKIRSTKLEDSAMYFCASRSQGGAFFGQGTRLTVV.